This T cell receptor beta chain was retrieved from a study of low-dose radiotherapy and immunotherapy resistance in tumors (dated by TCRdb to 2022 to 2024). With respect to the entire study: In Cohort 1, each fraction delivered 0.5 Gy every 2 weeks, and the prescribed total PTV dose was 6.5 Gy. Cyclophosphamide 200 mg/m2 was given intravenously every two weeks, one day before each radiation and immunotherapy administration. Cohort 2 received 1 Gy per fraction every two weeks, with a total of 13 Gy over 26 weeks. Patients were given nivolumab as a 240 mg flat dose every two weeks and ipilimumab at 1 mg/kg every six weeks, with both drugs delivered intravenously. The translational analysis covered eight patients: three from the first dose cohort and the first five from the second dose cohort. No randomization into treatment groups was done for the people taking part in the trial. Patients took aspirin 300 mg orally once daily for four cycles, starting on cycle 1 day 1.

Sequencing used an Illumina HiSeq 2500. Superscript III and a set of TRAV- and TRBV-specific primers were used to synthesize first-strand cDNA, so that both TCRalpha and TCRbeta chains were covered. TCRs were amplified with Phusion for 15 to 25 PCR cycles using a constant-region primer together with the adapter attached to the V primers. The MessageAmp II aRNA Amplification Kit was used to amplify the isolated mRNA, with in vitro transcription run for roughly 16 hours at 37 degrees C. mRNA for TCR sequencing was isolated with the Dynabeads mRNA DIRECT Purification Kit. Indexed Illumina adapters were added in a second Phusion PCR of 20 to 30 cycles, after which AMPure XP beads were used to purify the products. Per the authors' processing: Using custom Perl scripts, TCR sequences that encoded the same protein were pooled, out-of-frame sequences were dropped, and the abundance of each clonotype was calculated. Any TCR sequence supported by only a single read was excluded from analysis. The metrics used to describe the repertoires included Shannon entropy, Gini index, clonality, richness, and the frequency of TCRs shared between repertoires. TCRdb reanalyzed the raw reads on its own, using fastp at Q25 for trimming and MiXCR for clone calling, and kept in-frame beta chains. Records with the same CDR3 protein are collapsed into one entry carrying the most frequent genes and DNA. The V and J calls shown here were made by TCRdb, not taken from the authors' results. The sample profile shows 35,000 to 45,000 distinct CDR3 sequences; 25% of them were found once. The ten top clones hold 10% of the sample.

On this clonotype itself: Its recognized antigen is unknown. Within one base of it there is no much larger clone, and no base qualities were kept.

The CDR3 measures 15 amino acids from cysteine to phenylalanine. This entry keeps only the CDR3 DNA: 45 bases, framed from base 1. The V end gives up 5 bases and the J end 3 bases, leaving 7 bases in the junction not matched to a gene. CDR1 and CDR2, per the germline V gene, are MDHEN and SYDVKM. Reading the label with the study, this specimen's time point is: after trial treatment. Read against the paper, the sample's treatment or condition label means: LDRT plus nivolumab, ipilimumab, low-dose cyclophosphamide and aspirin (RACIN trial). Donors were enrolled in RACIN, a single-arm phase I dose-escalation trial combining nivolumab, ipilimumab, aspirin, low-dose cyclophosphamide and low-dose radiotherapy. Eligible patients had advanced, TIL-negative solid tumors.

Sequences were derived from PBMCs, sampled after low-dose radiotherapy plus immunotherapy. This receptor was taken from a male donor with prostate cancer. The V and J genes are TRBV28 and TRBJ2-3, with 8 bases aligning to TRBD1. The CDR3 in this case is CASSLIGQGTDTQYF. The nucleotide sequence is TGTGCCAGCAGTCTGATAGGACAGGGTACAGATACGCAGTATTTT.